Shown below are 32 T cell receptor beta chains from a single sample sequenced in a study of T cell responses to AZD1222 COVID-19 vaccine. Measured with immunoSEQ multiplex PCR; TCRdb has only the in-frame clones, and not every one. The profile shows about 140,000 clones, 70% to 90% of them singletons. The sample in question was peripheral blood, obtained on day 0 of AZD1222 vaccination. The receptors derive from an adult in good health.

The rearrangement uses TRBV18 and TRBJ2-7; TRBD1 is a possible D gene (6 bases). The ends were cut back, 2 bases at V and 6 bases at J, with 11 bases in the middle. This CDR3 region has 13 residues. Per germline, CDR1 KGHSH and CDR2 LQKENI. CDR3 coding DNA: TGTGCCAGCTCACCAACAGGGCTGGGCGAGCAGTACTTC. Translating gives CASSPTGLGEQYF.

This clone was seen only a few times. V gene TRBV7-9 combines with J gene TRBJ1-3; D might be TRBD1 (5 bases). Trimming shortened V by 3 bases and J by 4 bases, and 10 bases separated the two germline ends. CDR3 length: 14 amino acids. CDR1 and CDR2 (germline): SEHNR, FQNEAQ (reference sequence). CDR3 in DNA: TGTGCCAGCAGCTTGGGACTGGTGGGAAACACCATATATTTT. It encodes CASSLGLVGNTIYF. The variable domain in full, completed from reference TRBV7-9 and TRBJ1-3, reads DTGVSQNPRHKITKRGQNVTFRCDPISEHNRLYWYRQTLGQGPEFLTYFQNEAQLEKSRLLSDRFSAERPKGSFSTLEIQRTEQGDSAMYLCASSLGLVGNTIYFGEGSWLTVV.

This CDR3 is CASSPGTRTDTQYF. In nucleotides, the CDR3 is TGTGCCAGCAGTCCCGGGACACGCACAGATACGCAGTATTTT. The J gene is TRBJ2-3, the V gene TRBV6-5; a possible D gene is TRBD1 (6 bases). Trimming pared 5 bases from V and 1 base from J, leaving 10 bases between. Germline-derived CDR1 and CDR2 are MNHEY and SVGAGI. The CDR3 length is 14 residues.

In its sample, this clone was seen once. V gene TRBV2 combines with J gene TRBJ1-3; perhaps TRBD1 as D (5 bases). Germline CDR1 reads SNHLY; CDR2 reads FYNNEI. V shed 4 bases and J shed 7 bases, with 14 bases lying between them. The CDR3 covers 14 residues. The CDR3 DNA follows: TGTGCCAGCAGTGTCGACAGTCCCGGGAACACCATATATTTT. Translated: CASSVDSPGNTIYF.

The chain links TRBV19 to TRBJ1-5, with D unclear. Germline V gene lookup returns CDR1 LNHDA and CDR2 SQIVND (reference sequence). This CDR3 spans 17 amino acids. With 4 bases removed from V and 0 bases from J, the gap between germline ends came to 16 bases. Here the CDR3 reads CASSTESIGVSNQPQHF. CDR3 DNA: TGTGCCAGTAGTACCGAGTCAATCGGCGTTAGCAATCAGCCCCAGCATTTT.

This rearrangement joins TRBV15 to TRBJ1-4, with 8 bases identical to TRBD1. CDR1 is LNHNV, CDR2 YYDKDF, per germline (reference sequence). J was trimmed by 4 bases and V by 5 bases; bases with no gene match: 3. The CDR3 runs to 14 residues. CDR3 sequence reads: CATSRDRRNEKLFF. For the CDR3, the DNA is TGTGCCACCAGCCGGGACAGGCGTAATGAAAAACTGTTTTTT. Complete variable domain (other parts from reference TRBV15 and TRBJ1-4): DAMVIQNPRYQVTQFGKPVTLSCSQTLNHNVMYWYQQKSSQAPKLLFHYYDKDFNNEADTPDNFQSRRPNTSFCFLDIRSPGLGDTAMYLCATSRDRRNEKLFFGSGTQLSVL.

The rearrangement links TRBV18 to TRBJ1-4; D not resolved. Between the trimmed V and J ends, which lost 6 bases and 3 bases, there was a span of 11 bases. From germline, CDR1 is KGHSH and CDR2 LQKENI. This CDR3 spans 14 amino acids. The CDR3 DNA follows: TGTGCCAGCTCCCCCGGGTCCCCTAATGAAAAACTGTTTTTT. Translated: CASSPGSPNEKLFF.

The CDR3 is CASTSTSFLDYNEQFF. CDR3 bases: TGCGCCAGTACTTCAACTAGTTTTCTTGACTACAATGAGCAGTTCTTC. V is TRBV5-1 and J is TRBJ2-1; D possibly corresponds to TRBD2 (5 bases). V was cut by 8 bases and J by 3 bases, with 21 bases left in between. The germline V gene has CDR1 SGHRS and CDR2 YFSETQ. This CDR3 spans 16 amino acids. The variable domain in full, completed from reference TRBV5-1 and TRBJ2-1, reads KAGVTQTPRYLIKTRGQQVTLSCSPISGHRSVSWYQQTPGQGLQFLFEYFSETQRNKGNFPGRFSGRQFSNSRSEMNVSTLELGDSALYLCASTSTSFLDYNEQFFGPGTRLTVL.

The chain combines TRBV6-2 or TRBV6-3 with TRBJ1-5, with TRBD1 matching over 7 bases. The V segment lost 5 bases and the J segment 7 bases; nucleotides outside the gene matches: 5. CDR3 length equals 13 residues. Germline-derived CDR1 and CDR2 are MNHEY and SVGEGT. The CDR3: CASSQQGRQPQHF. The DNA for the CDR3 is TGTGCCAGCAGTCAACAGGGGAGGCAGCCCCAGCATTTT.

The chain links TRBV20-1 to TRBJ2-4, with 8 bases aligning to TRBD2. Germline-derived CDR1 and CDR2 are DFQATT and SNEGSKA (reference sequence). There are 14 residues in the CDR3. The trim removed 3 bases at V and 6 bases at J, leaving 7 bases unmatched. The CDR3 nucleotides are TGCAGTGCTAGTCGTAGCGGGGCCCTAAACATTCAGTACTTC. Encoded protein: CSASRSGALNIQYF.

Details on this clone: Other DNA sequences in the same sample also yield this CDR3. The chain links TRBV27 to TRBJ1-2, with D uncertain. With 2 bases removed from V and 2 bases from J, the gap between germline ends came to 9 bases. Looked up from germline, CDR1 is MNHEY and CDR2 is SMNVEV (reference sequence). CDR3 size: 14 residues. The CDR3 DNA sequence: TGTGCCAGCAGTTTAAAAGGCGGGAACTATGGCTACACCTTC. As protein: CASSLKGGNYGYTF.

This clone was picked up one time. CDR3 nucleotides: TGTGCCAGCAGCAGCGGACTAGCGGGAAGTGCAGATACGCAGTATTTT. Protein: CASSSGLAGSADTQYF. The chain uses TRBV7-6 and TRBJ2-3; 12 bases fit TRBD2. V was pared by 5 bases and J by 4 bases, with 7 bases of the junction left unmatched. From germline, CDR1 is SGHVS and CDR2 FNYEAQ. The CDR3 length is 16 residues.

This sequence joins TRBV27 and TRBJ2-7, with D unresolved. The V and J ends lost 6 bases and 4 bases respectively, with 13 bases between them. The CDR3 covers 13 residues. Germline CDR1 reads MNHEY; CDR2 reads SMNVEV (reference sequence). CDR3 nucleotide sequence: TGTGCCAGCAGCCTCGGTCAACTATACGAGCAGTACTTC. Amino acid sequence: CASSLGQLYEQYF.

The chain uses TRBV28 and TRBJ1-5, with D uncertain. The CDR3 consists of 11 residues. The V gene's germline CDR1 is MDHEN and CDR2 SYDVKM. Between the trimmed V and J ends, which lost 5 bases and 9 bases, there was a span of 8 bases. CDR3 nucleotides: TGTGCCAGCAGTAGTTTGTGGCCCCAGCATTTT. Translated: CASSSLWPQHF.

With regard to this clone: Different DNA sequences within this sample yield the same CDR3. The genes are TRBV12-3 or TRBV12-4 and TRBJ2-3; no definite D call. V was pared by 6 bases and J by 2 bases, with 6 bases between. This CDR3 comprises 12 residues. CDR3 residues: CASSPSTDTQYF. As DNA, the CDR3 is TGTGCCAGCAGCCCGTCCACAGATACGCAGTATTTT.

This clone turned up a few times. This rearrangement joins TRBV9 to TRBJ2-5, with 14 bases that match TRBD2. J lost 2 bases, V lost 0 bases, and 15 bases had no gene match. The V gene's germline CDR1 is SGDLS and CDR2 YYNGEE. This CDR3 is built from 21 residues. DNA for the CDR3: TGTGCCAGCAGCGTAGCTACGGGGTCAGGACTAGCGGGAGGTTGGCAAGAGACCCAGTACTTC. Translating gives CASSVATGSGLAGGWQETQYF.

V usage is TRBV5-5 and J usage is TRBJ1-1, with TRBD1 matching 7 bases. Germline lookup yields CDR1 SGHKS and CDR2 YYEKEE (reference sequence). With V trimmed by 4 bases and J by 11 bases, 17 bases remained unmatched. There are 15 residues in the CDR3. CDR3 amino acids: CASSTQFRDSISAFF. For the CDR3, the DNA is TGTGCCAGCAGCACCCAATTCCGGGACAGCATATCGGCTTTCTTT.

The chain uses TRBV27 and TRBJ2-2, with 11 bases lining up with TRBD2. CDR3 length: 15 amino acids. Germline V gene data show CDR1 as MNHEY and CDR2 as SMNVEV (reference sequence). V lost 2 bases, J lost 6 bases, and 2 bases stayed unmatched. The CDR3 sequence: CASSLIAGGPGELFF. The CDR3 coding sequence is TGTGCCAGCAGTTTAATAGCGGGAGGGCCCGGGGAGCTGTTTTTT.

The J gene is TRBJ1-1, the V gene TRBV20-1, with D uncertain. The germline V and J ends were trimmed by 6 bases and 4 bases, with 9 bases remaining between them. The CDR3 has 11 residues. Germline V lookup: CDR1 DFQATT, CDR2 SNEGSKA (reference sequence). CDR3 in amino acids: CSAFFGTEAFF. CDR3 nucleotides: TGCAGTGCATTTTTCGGCACTGAAGCTTTCTTT.

The gene calls are TRBV9 and TRBJ1-2; tentative D call: TRBD1 (6 bases). Trimming took off 0 bases at V and 5 bases at J, with 8 bases between the two ends. CDR3 length: 13 amino acids. Germline CDR1 and CDR2: SGDLS and YYNGEE. CDR3 protein: CASSVDTGYGYTF. The CDR3 nucleotides are TGTGCCAGCAGCGTAGATACAGGGTATGGCTACACCTTC.

The chain couples TRBV27 to TRBJ1-1, with no clear D. Germline values: CDR1 MNHEY, CDR2 SMNVEV (reference sequence). V gave up 8 bases and J gave up 0 bases, with 10 bases separating them. This CDR3 is built from 13 residues. The CDR3 sequence: CASVSVVNTEAFF. For the CDR3, the DNA is TGTGCCAGCGTCTCCGTTGTGAACACTGAAGCTTTCTTT.

The CDR3 sequence: CASSQPGQKRSSYNSPLHF. Here the CDR3 DNA reads TGCGCCAGCAGCCAGCCAGGACAGAAAAGGAGCTCCTATAATTCACCCCTCCACTTT. The chain carries TRBV4-1 and TRBJ1-6; D perhaps matches TRBD1 (6 bases). Per the germline V gene, CDR1 is MGHRA and CDR2 is YSYEKL. Trimming pared 3 bases from V and 0 bases from J, leaving 18 bases between. CDR3 size: 19 residues.

J is TRBJ2-5 and V is TRBV4-1; unclear D gene. The CDR3 totals 13 residues. V shed 4 bases and J shed 4 bases, with 10 bases lying between them. Germline V gene data show CDR1 as MGHRA and CDR2 as YSYEKL. This CDR3 is CASSPISSETQYF. The CDR3 nucleotides are TGCGCCAGCAGCCCAATCTCTTCAGAGACCCAGTACTTC.

V and J are TRBV7-2 and TRBJ1-2, with 9 bases lining up with TRBD1. V was clipped by 5 bases and J by 4 bases; unmatched bases: 8. The germline CDR1 and CDR2 sequences are SGHTA and FQGNSA. The CDR3 contains 15 residues. CDR3 loop: CASSARTGDSYGYTF. In nucleotides, the CDR3 is TGTGCCAGCAGCGCCCGGACAGGGGATTCCTATGGCTACACCTTC. Full variable domain (missing parts from reference TRBV7-2 and TRBJ1-2): GAGVSQSPSNKVTEKGKDVELRCDPISGHTALYWYRQSLGQGLEFLIYFQGNSAPDKSGLPSDRFSAERTGGSVSTLTIQRTQQEDSAVYLCASSARTGDSYGYTFGSGTRLTVV.

The genes are TRBV5-5 and TRBJ2-2, with a tentative D call TRBD2 (6 bases). CDR3 length: 17 amino acids. From germline, CDR1 is SGHKS and CDR2 YYEKEE (reference sequence). Trimming shortened V by 4 bases and J by 2 bases, and 18 bases separated the two germline ends. CDR3 coding DNA: TGTGCCAGCAGCCAGGGTGCGGAGGGCCCCAACACCGGGGAGCTGTTTTTT. This encodes CASSQGAEGPNTGELFF.

This rearrangement joins TRBV19 to TRBJ1-1; 8 bases align to TRBD1. Per the germline V gene, CDR1 is LNHDA and CDR2 is SQIVND (reference sequence). The CDR3 covers 15 residues. V lost 6 bases to trimming and J lost 0 bases; unmatched junction nucleotides: 6. CDR3 protein: CASRQGAYLNTEAFF. The CDR3 DNA follows: TGTGCCAGTAGGCAGGGGGCCTATTTGAACACTGAAGCTTTCTTT.

The rearrangement links TRBV5-6 to TRBJ2-3; 13 nucleotides agree with TRBD2. Germline-derived CDR1 and CDR2 are SGHDT and YYEEEE. J was trimmed by 4 bases and V by 4 bases; bases with no gene match: 6. The CDR3 contains 16 residues. CDR3 sequence reads: CASSLWTSGSPDTQYF. The DNA for the CDR3 is TGTGCCAGCAGCCTTTGGACTAGCGGGAGCCCAGATACGCAGTATTTT.

This clone occurred once. V usage is TRBV15 and J usage is TRBJ1-5; D gene uncertain. CDR1 is LNHNV and CDR2 is YYDKDF in the germline V gene (reference sequence). CDR3 length: 12 residues. V was cut by 6 bases and J by 4 bases, with 7 bases left in between. CDR3 loop: CATRAGNQPQHF. For the CDR3, the DNA is TGTGCCACCAGGGCGGGTAATCAGCCCCAGCATTTT.

CDR3 sequence: CAWSVRGTQPQHF. CDR3 nucleotides: TGTGCCTGGAGTGTACGAGGTACTCAGCCCCAGCATTTT. The gene calls are TRBV30 and TRBJ1-5; D gene ambiguous. The V gene's germline CDR1 is GTSNPN and CDR2 SVGIG (reference sequence). The CDR3 has 13 residues. V shed 0 bases and J shed 6 bases, with 9 bases lying between them.

This sequence joins TRBV29-1 and TRBJ1-2; D possibly corresponds to TRBD1 (5 bases). This CDR3 contains 13 residues. Germline V gives CDR1 SQVTM, CDR2 ANQGSEA. The V end lost 3 bases, the J end lost 7 bases, and 15 bases lay between the germline ends. The CDR3 sequence is CSVDGAGRSGYTF. In DNA form, the CDR3 reads TGCAGCGTTGATGGAGCAGGGCGCAGTGGCTACACCTTC.

This chain links TRBV3-1 (or the pseudogene TRBV3-2) with TRBJ2-3; 11 bases line up with TRBD2. The trim removed 4 bases at V and 0 bases at J, leaving 6 bases unmatched. The length of the CDR3 is 17 residues. Germline CDR1 reads LGHDT; CDR2 reads YNNKEL (reference sequence). CDR3 region: CASSPILAGGSTDTQYF. The CDR3 DNA reads TGTGCCAGCAGCCCGATCTTAGCGGGAGGGAGCACAGATACGCAGTATTTT.

V and J are TRBV19 and TRBJ2-3; perhaps D is TRBD1 or TRBD2 (5 bases each). The V gene lost 5 bases and the J gene lost 0 bases, with 18 bases spanning the gap. Germline values: CDR1 LNHDA, CDR2 SQIVND (reference sequence). The CDR3 has 17 residues. The CDR3 DNA reads TGTGCCAGTAGTGGGACCGCTGGCGGAGTTAGCACAGATACGCAGTATTTT. It encodes CASSGTAGGVSTDTQYF.